This TCR beta chain was documented in a study of cytomegalovirus exposure and HLA in healthy donors. Whole-study findings and limits: Analyses of presence and absence presupposed an approximately uniform sequencing depth across donors. Highest at DRB1 and lowest at HLA-C, TCR association rates differed among HLA loci in a later analysis. A few CMV-associated chains were confirmed in vitro to be specific for CMV antigens.

PCR amplification relied on 60 Vbeta primers (plus 13 Jbeta primers). Sequenced by immunoSEQ multiplex PCR; TCRdb stores in-frame clones only, minus some. The data hold about 110,000 clones, with roughly 76% observed a single time. As concerns this clone: The target antigen is unknown.

The sequence was collected from a woman between 45 and 60 years old in good health and CMV-seropositive. Sample: PBMCs.

Here the CDR3 DNA reads TGTGCCAGCAGCTTAGAGGCAGGCCCGAACACTGAAGCTTTCTTT. Translation: CASSLEAGPNTEAFF. The chain links TRBV7-2 to TRBJ1-1, with D unclear. Trimming stripped 1 base from V and 1 base from J, with 10 bases between. The CDR3 length is 15 residues. CDR1 and CDR2 (germline): SGHTA, FQGNSA.